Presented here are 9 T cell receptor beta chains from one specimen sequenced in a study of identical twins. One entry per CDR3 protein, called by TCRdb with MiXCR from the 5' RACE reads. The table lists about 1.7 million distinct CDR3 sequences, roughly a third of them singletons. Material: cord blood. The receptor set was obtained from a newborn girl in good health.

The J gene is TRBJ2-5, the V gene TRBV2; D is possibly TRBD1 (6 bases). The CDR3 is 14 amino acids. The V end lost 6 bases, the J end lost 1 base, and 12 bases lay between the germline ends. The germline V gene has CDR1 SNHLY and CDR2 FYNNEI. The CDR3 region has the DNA TGTGCCAGCAGGGGTGACAGGTTCCAAGAGACCCAGTACTTC. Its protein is CASRGDRFQETQYF.

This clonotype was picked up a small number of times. As DNA, the CDR3 is TGTGCCAGCAGTGACGTCTATGAGGTCCCCGGTTACAATGAGCAGTACTTC. Its translation: CASSDVYEVPGYNEQYF. The rearrangement uses TRBV25-1 and TRBJ2-5; no clear D gene. Per the germline V gene, CDR1 is MGHDK and CDR2 is SYGVNS. Trimming took off 3 bases at V and 11 bases at J, with 28 bases between the two ends. The CDR3 covers 17 residues.

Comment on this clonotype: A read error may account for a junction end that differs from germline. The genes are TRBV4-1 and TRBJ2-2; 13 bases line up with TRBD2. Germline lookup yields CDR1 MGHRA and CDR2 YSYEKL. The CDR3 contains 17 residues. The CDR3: CARSQGLAGVYTGELFF. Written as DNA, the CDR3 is TGCGCCCGCAGCCAAGGACTAGCGGGAGTGTACACCGGGGAGCTGTTTTTT.

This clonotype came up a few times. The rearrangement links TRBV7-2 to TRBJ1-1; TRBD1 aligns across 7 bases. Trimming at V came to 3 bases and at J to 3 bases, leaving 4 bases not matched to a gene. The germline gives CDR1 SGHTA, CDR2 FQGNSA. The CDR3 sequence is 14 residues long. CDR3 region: CASSLTRGDTEAFF. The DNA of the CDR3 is TGTGCCAGCAGCTTGACCAGGGGGGACACTGAAGCTTTCTTT.

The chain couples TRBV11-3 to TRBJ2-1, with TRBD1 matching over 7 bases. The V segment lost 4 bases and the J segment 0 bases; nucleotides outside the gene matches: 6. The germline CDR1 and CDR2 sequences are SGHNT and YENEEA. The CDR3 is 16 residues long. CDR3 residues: CASSSRDSYSYNEQFF. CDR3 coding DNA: TGTGCCAGCAGCTCACGGGACAGCTACTCCTACAATGAGCAGTTCTTC.

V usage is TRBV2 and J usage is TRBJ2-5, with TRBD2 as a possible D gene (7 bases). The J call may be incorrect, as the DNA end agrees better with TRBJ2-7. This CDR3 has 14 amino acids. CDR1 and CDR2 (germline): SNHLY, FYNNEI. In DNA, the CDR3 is TGTGCCAGCGGGGACGAGGGGGGGCTCTACGAGCAGTACTTC. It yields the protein CASGDEGGLYEQYF.

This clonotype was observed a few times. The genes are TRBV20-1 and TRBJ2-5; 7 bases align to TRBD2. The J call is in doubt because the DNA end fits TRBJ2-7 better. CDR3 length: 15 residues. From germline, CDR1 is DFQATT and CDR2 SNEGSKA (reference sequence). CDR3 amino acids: CSARDRLAVGYEQYF. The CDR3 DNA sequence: TGCAGTGCTAGAGACCGACTAGCCGTAGGATACGAGCAGTACTTC.

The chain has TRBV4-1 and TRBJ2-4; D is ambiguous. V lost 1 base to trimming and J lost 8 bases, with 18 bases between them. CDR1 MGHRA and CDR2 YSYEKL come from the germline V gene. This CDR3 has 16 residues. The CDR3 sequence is CASSQALSRRTDIQYF. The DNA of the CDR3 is TGCGCCAGCAGCCAAGCGTTGAGCAGGAGAACGGACATTCAGTACTTC.

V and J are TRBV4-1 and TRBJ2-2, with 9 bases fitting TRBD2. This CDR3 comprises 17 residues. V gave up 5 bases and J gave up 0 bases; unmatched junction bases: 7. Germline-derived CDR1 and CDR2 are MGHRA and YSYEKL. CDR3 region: CASSFRTSETNTGELFF. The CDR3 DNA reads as TGCGCCAGCAGCTTTCGGACTAGCGAGACGAACACCGGGGAGCTGTTTTTT.